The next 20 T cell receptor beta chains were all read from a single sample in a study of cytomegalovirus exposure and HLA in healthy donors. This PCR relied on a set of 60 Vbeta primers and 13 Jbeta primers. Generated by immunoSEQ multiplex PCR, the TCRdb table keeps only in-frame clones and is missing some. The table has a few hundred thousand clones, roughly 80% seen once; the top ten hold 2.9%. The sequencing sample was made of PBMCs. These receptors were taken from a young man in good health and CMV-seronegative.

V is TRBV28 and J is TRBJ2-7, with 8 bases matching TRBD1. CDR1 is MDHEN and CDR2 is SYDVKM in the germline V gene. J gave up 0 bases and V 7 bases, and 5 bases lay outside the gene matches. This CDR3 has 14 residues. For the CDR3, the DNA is TGTGCCAGCACCCGGACAGGGAGCTCCTACGAGCAGTACTTC. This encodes CASTRTGSSYEQYF. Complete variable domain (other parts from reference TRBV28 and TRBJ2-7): DVKVTQSSRYLVKRTGEKVFLECVQDMDHENMFWYRQDPGLGLRLIYFSYDVKMKEKGDIPEGYSVSREKKERFSLILESASTNQTSMYLCASTRTGSSYEQYFGPGTRLTVT.

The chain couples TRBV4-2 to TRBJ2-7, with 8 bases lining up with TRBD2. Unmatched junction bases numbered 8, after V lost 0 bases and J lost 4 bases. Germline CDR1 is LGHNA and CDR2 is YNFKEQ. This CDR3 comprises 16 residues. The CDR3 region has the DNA TGTGCCAGCAGCCAAGATCCAGATAGCGGGGTATACGAGCAGTACTTC. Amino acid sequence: CASSQDPDSGVYEQYF.

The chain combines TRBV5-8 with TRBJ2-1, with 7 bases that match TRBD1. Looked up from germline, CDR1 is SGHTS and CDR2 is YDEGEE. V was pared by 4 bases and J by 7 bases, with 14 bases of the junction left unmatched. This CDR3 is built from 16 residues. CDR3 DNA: TGTGCCAGCAGCAATCGAGGGGGCCCAAGGGTAAATGAGCAGTTCTTC. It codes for CASSNRGGPRVNEQFF.

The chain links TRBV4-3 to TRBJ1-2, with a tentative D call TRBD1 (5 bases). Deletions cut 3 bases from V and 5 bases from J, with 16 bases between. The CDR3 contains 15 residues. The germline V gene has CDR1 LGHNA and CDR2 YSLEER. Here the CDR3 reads CASSQTVQPVYGYTF. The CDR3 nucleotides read TGCGCCAGCAGCCAGACAGTACAGCCCGTATATGGCTACACCTTC.

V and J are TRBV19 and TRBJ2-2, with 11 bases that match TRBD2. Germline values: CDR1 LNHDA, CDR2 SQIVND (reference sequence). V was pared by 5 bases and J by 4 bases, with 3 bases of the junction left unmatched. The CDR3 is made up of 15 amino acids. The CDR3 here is CASSSSGGTTGELFF. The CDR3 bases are TGTGCCAGTAGTTCTAGCGGGGGGACCACCGGGGAGCTGTTTTTT.

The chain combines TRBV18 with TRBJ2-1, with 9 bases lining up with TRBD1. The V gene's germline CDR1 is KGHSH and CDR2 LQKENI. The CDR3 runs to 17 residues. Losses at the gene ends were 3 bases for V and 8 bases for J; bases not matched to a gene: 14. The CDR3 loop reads CASSPSPGQGVLDEQFF. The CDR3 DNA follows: TGTGCCAGCTCACCGAGTCCGGGACAGGGTGTTTTAGATGAGCAGTTCTTC.

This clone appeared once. The CDR3 is CASSVPGLELWGANVLTF. The CDR3 coding sequence is TGTGCCAGCAGCGTGCCGGGACTAGAGTTGTGGGGGGCCAACGTCCTGACTTTC. V and J are TRBV5-8 and TRBJ2-6, with TRBD2 matching over 8 bases. V lost 4 bases to trimming and J lost 4 bases; unmatched junction nucleotides: 13. This CDR3 is 18 amino acids long. From germline, CDR1 is SGHTS and CDR2 YDEGEE.

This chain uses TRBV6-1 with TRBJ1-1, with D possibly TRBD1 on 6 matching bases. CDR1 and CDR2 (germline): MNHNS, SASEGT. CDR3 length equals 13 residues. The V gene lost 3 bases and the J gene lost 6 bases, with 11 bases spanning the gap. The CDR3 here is CASSDVGASEAFF. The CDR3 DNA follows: TGTGCCAGCAGTGATGTGGGGGCCTCTGAAGCTTTCTTT.

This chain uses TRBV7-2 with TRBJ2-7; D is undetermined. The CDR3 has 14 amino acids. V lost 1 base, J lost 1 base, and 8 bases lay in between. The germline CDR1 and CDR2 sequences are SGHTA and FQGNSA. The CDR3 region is CASSLGTVSYEQYF. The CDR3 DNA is TGTGCCAGCAGCTTAGGTACAGTTTCCTACGAGCAGTACTTC.

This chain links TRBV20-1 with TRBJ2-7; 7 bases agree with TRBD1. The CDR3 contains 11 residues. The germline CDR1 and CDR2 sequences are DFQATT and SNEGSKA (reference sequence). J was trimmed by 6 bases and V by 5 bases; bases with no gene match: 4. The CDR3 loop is CSADRASEQYF. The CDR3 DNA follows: TGCAGTGCTGACAGGGCGAGCGAGCAGTACTTC.

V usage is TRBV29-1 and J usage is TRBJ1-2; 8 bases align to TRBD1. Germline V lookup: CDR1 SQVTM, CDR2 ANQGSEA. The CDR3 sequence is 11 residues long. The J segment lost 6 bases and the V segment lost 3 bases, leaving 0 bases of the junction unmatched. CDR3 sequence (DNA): TGCAGCGTTGAGGGACAGGATGGCTACACCTTC. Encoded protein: CSVEGQDGYTF.

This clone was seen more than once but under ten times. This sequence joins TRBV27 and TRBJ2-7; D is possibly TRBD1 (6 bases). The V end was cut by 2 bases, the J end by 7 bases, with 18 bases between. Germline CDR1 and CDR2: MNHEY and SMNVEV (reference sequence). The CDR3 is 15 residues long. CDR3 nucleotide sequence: TGTGCCAGCAGTTTAAGGCTTGGGGGCGCGTATGAGCAGTACTTC. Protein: CASSLRLGGAYEQYF.

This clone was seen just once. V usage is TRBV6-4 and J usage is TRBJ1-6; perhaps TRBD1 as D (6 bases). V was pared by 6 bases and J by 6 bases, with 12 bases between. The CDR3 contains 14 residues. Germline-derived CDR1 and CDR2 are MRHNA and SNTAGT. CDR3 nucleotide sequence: TGTGCCAGCAGCACCGGGACAAGTAATTCACCCCTCCACTTT. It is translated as CASSTGTSNSPLHF.

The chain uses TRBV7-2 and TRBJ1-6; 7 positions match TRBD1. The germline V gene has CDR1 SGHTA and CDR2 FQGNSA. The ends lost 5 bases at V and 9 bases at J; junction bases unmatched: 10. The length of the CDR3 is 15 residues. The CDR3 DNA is TGTGCCAGCAGCCTCAAGGGGGCTTCTGGTTCACCCCTCCACTTT. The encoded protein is CASSLKGASGSPLHF.

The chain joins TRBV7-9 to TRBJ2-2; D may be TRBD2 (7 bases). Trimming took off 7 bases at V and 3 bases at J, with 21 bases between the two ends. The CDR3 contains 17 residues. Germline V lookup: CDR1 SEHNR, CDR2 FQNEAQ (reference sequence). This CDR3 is CASTNAGARMYTGELFF. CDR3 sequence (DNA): TGTGCCAGCACCAACGCGGGGGCGCGAATGTACACCGGGGAGCTGTTTTTT.

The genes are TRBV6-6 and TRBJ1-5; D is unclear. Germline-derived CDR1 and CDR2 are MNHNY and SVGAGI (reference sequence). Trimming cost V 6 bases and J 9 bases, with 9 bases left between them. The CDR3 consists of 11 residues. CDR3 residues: CASSPTGPQHF. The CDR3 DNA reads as TGTGCCAGCAGCCCCACGGGGCCCCAGCATTTT.

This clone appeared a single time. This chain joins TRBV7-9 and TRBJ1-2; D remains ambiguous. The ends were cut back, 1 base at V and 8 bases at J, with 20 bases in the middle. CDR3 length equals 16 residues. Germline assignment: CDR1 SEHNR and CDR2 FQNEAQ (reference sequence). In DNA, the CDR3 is TGTGCCAGCAGCTTAGGGTCCGGCGGGGTCATGGAGGGCTACACCTTC. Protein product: CASSLGSGGVMEGYTF.

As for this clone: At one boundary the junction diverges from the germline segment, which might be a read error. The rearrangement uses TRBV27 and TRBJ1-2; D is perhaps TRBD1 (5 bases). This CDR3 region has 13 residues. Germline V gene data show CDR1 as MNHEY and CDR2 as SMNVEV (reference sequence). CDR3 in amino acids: CTSSLSKGYGYTF. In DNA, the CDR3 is TGTACCAGCAGTTTATCCAAGGGGTATGGCTACACCTTC.

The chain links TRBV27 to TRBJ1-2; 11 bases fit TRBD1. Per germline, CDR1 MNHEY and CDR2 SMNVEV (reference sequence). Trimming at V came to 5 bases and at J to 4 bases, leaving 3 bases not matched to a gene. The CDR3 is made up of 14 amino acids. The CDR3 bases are TGTGCCAGCAGTGCCGGGACAGGGGGCTATGGCTACACCTTC. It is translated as CASSAGTGGYGYTF.

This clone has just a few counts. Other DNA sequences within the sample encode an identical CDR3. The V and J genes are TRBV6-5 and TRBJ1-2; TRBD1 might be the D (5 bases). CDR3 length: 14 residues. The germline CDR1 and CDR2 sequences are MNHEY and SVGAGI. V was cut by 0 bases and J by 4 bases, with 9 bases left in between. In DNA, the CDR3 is TGTGCCAGCAGTTACTCGGGGGGTTCCTATGGCTACACCTTC. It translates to CASSYSGGSYGYTF.